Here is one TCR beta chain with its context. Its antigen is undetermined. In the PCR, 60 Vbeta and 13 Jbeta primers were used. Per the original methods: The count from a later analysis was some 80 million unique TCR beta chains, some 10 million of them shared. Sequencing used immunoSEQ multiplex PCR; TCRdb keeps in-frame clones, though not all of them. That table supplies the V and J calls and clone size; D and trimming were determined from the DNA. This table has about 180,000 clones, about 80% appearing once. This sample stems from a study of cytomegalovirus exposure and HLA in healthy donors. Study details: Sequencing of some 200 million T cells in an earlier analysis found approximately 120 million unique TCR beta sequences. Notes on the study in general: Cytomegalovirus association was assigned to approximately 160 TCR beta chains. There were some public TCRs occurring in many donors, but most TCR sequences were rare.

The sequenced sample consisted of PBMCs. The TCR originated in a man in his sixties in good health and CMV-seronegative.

The CDR3 region is CASSPSKVWTGESYNEQFF. The CDR3 DNA reads TGTGCCAGCAGCCCGAGCAAGGTATGGACAGGGGAATCCTACAATGAGCAGTTCTTC. The chain has TRBV7-9 and TRBJ2-1; 9 bases match TRBD1. The CDR3 loop spans 19 amino acids. The V segment lost 5 bases and the J segment 1 base; nucleotides outside the gene matches: 15. Germline CDR1 is SEHNR and CDR2 is FQNEAQ (reference sequence).